The 29 T cell receptor beta chains presented below share a single source sample, sequenced in a study of T-cell memory formation after mild COVID-19. In TCRdb, the 5' RACE reads were re-called with MiXCR into one record per CDR3 protein. The repertoire consists of about 470,000 distinct CDR3 sequences, with approximately 18% occurring once and the leading ten covering over 9%. Sequenced material: PBMCs or a T cell subset sorted from them (not recorded which). The origin of the receptors is an adult woman who had mild COVID-19 (a few samples of this study predate the infection). Cell type and time point are not known.

This clonotype has just a few counts. This rearrangement joins TRBV5-1 to TRBJ1-1; maybe TRBD1 (5 bases). Trimming left V 2 bases short and J 1 base short, with 9 bases between. CDR3 length: 14 residues. CDR1 and CDR2 from the germline V gene are SGHRS and YFSETQ. The CDR3 nucleotides are TGCGCCAGCAGCTTTTCAGGACAGAACACTGAAGCTTTCTTT. Its protein product is CASSFSGQNTEAFF.

This clonotype showed up just a few times. The J gene is TRBJ2-3, the V gene TRBV30, with 10 bases that match TRBD2. V was pared by 5 bases and J by 0 bases, with 5 bases of the junction left unmatched. The germline CDR1 and CDR2 sequences are GTSNPN and SVGIG (reference sequence). The CDR3 totals 15 residues. CDR3 DNA sequence: TGTGCCTGGGTTCTAGCGGGGGCTAGCACAGATACGCAGTATTTT. Translated: CAWVLAGASTDTQYF.

The rearrangement links TRBV6-1 to TRBJ2-1, with D possibly being TRBD2 (5 bases). V shed 7 bases and J shed 6 bases, with 19 bases lying between them. The CDR3 sequence is 15 residues long. From germline, CDR1 is MNHNS and CDR2 SASEGT. This CDR3 reads CASTLGSGIFNEQFF. The CDR3 DNA reads TGTGCCAGCACGCTTGGATCGGGAATCTTCAATGAGCAGTTCTTC.

This clonotype was detected a few times. The chain links TRBV20-1 to TRBJ2-3; 8 bases map to TRBD2. The CDR3 contains 14 residues. CDR1 is DFQATT, CDR2 SNEGSKA, per germline (reference sequence). The J segment lost 3 bases and the V segment lost 5 bases, leaving 7 bases of the junction unmatched. The CDR3 loop reads CSALSGEGTDTQYF. In DNA, the CDR3 is TGCAGTGCTCTTAGCGGGGAAGGAACAGATACGCAGTATTTT.

V gene TRBV7-3 combines with J gene TRBJ2-3; 9 bases match TRBD1. Per germline, CDR1 SGHTA and CDR2 FQGTGA. This CDR3 contains 17 residues. J lost 1 base, V lost 5 bases, and 10 bases had no gene match. CDR3 loop: CASSPSRDRERTDTQYF. The CDR3 nucleotides are TGTGCCAGCAGCCCGTCGAGGGACAGGGAACGCACAGATACGCAGTATTTT.

The chain links TRBV28 to TRBJ1-2; D unclear. Trimming cost V 2 bases and J 4 bases, with 11 bases left between them. Germline V gene data show CDR1 as MDHEN and CDR2 as SYDVKM. The CDR3 covers 14 residues. CDR3 sequence reads: CASSLTRTPYGYTF. CDR3 nucleotides: TGTGCCAGCAGTTTAACGAGAACCCCCTATGGCTACACCTTC.

This clonotype was found a few times. V usage is TRBV29-1 and J usage is TRBJ1-5; no firm D call. Germline V gene lookup returns CDR1 SQVTM and CDR2 ANQGSEA. The CDR3 contains 15 residues. Between the trimmed V and J ends, which lost 4 bases and 0 bases, there was a span of 13 bases. CDR3 sequence (DNA): TGCAGCGTTGCCCTGTCCGGCGATAGCAATCAGCCCCAGCATTTT. Protein sequence: CSVALSGDSNQPQHF.

This clonotype has more than one count but fewer than ten. This sequence joins TRBV4-1 and TRBJ2-7; no reliable D call. The V and J ends lost 0 bases and 6 bases respectively, with 12 bases between them. This CDR3 comprises 14 residues. Germline V CDR1 and CDR2: MGHRA, YSYEKL. For the CDR3, the DNA is TGCGCCAGCAGCCAAGATCCCTCTTGGCTCGAGCAGTACTTC. Translated: CASSQDPSWLEQYF.

A single count supports this clonotype. The chain is built from TRBV5-1 and TRBJ2-5, with 7 positions matching TRBD2. Trimming at V came to 4 bases and at J to 3 bases, leaving 18 bases not matched to a gene. CDR3 length equals 18 residues. Germline V gene sequence: CDR1 SGHRS, CDR2 YFSETQ. CDR3 amino acids: CASSGGGPGGLVEETQYF. In DNA, the CDR3 is TGCGCCAGCAGCGGTGGAGGGCCCGGGGGGTTGGTGGAAGAGACCCAGTACTTC.

This chain joins TRBV12-3 or TRBV12-4 and TRBJ2-1; 13 bases map to TRBD2. Unmatched junction bases numbered 7, after V lost 6 bases and J lost 8 bases. The CDR3 totals 15 residues. The CDR3 nucleotides are TGTGCCAGCAGCCCACTAGCGGGAGGGCAGTATGAGCAGTTCTTC. Its protein product is CASSPLAGGQYEQFF.

This clonotype was counted a few times. This rearrangement joins TRBV5-4 to TRBJ2-5; 9 positions match TRBD2. Germline loops: CDR1 SGHNT, CDR2 YYREEE (reference sequence). Losses at the gene ends were 5 bases for V and 4 bases for J; bases not matched to a gene: 3. This CDR3 comprises 13 residues. The CDR3 coding sequence is TGTGCCAGCAGTTGGACTAGCGCAGAGACCCAGTACTTC. Encoded protein: CASSWTSAETQYF.

The chain employs TRBV5-7 and TRBJ2-5, with a weak D call TRBD1 (6 bases). TRBV5-7 falls under the ORF class, with uncertain function. The CDR3 covers 15 residues. Between the trimmed V and J ends, which lost 0 bases and 4 bases, there was a span of 13 bases. The CDR3: CASSLGRGWSETQYF. As DNA, the CDR3 is TGTGCCAGCAGCTTGGGCAGGGGATGGTCAGAGACCCAGTACTTC.

This clonotype showed up just a few times. The gene calls are TRBV10-3 and TRBJ1-5; D might be TRBD1 (5 bases). CDR1 is ENHRY, CDR2 SYGVKD, per germline. Trimming cost V 5 bases and J 5 bases, with 10 bases left between them. This CDR3 contains 13 residues. DNA of the CDR3: TGTGCCATCAGTCCCGGGACGGATCAGCCCCAGCATTTT. Translation: CAISPGTDQPQHF.

This chain uses TRBV7-2 with TRBJ1-2; the D gene is possibly TRBD1 (6 bases). The CDR3 has 13 amino acids. Germline-derived CDR1 and CDR2 are SGHTA and FQGNSA. Trimming took 3 bases from V and 7 from J, leaving 12 bases between them. CDR3: CASSFDRNTGYTF. The CDR3, as DNA: TGTGCCAGCAGCTTCGACAGGAATACTGGCTACACCTTC.

In its sample, this clonotype was seen a few times. The chain employs TRBV7-9 and TRBJ1-2, with a tentative D call TRBD1 (6 bases). This CDR3 is 11 amino acids long. V lost 6 bases and J lost 8, with 10 bases in between. Per germline, CDR1 SEHNR and CDR2 FQNEAQ (reference sequence). CDR3 bases: TGTGCCAGCAGTATCGGACAGGGCTACACCTTC. This codes for CASSIGQGYTF.

This clonotype has a handful of counts. The V call is TRBV7-9, the J call TRBJ1-2; D might be TRBD1 (6 bases). The V end was cut by 2 bases, the J end by 4 bases, with 14 bases between. The germline CDR1 and CDR2 sequences are SEHNR and FQNEAQ (reference sequence). The CDR3 consists of 15 residues. The CDR3 DNA sequence: TGTGCCAGCAGCTTAACAGGGAGGGATGTCTATGGCTACACCTTC. This gives the protein CASSLTGRDVYGYTF.

The chain joins TRBV6-5 to TRBJ2-6; D perhaps matches TRBD1 (5 bases). This CDR3 has 17 residues. The ends were cut back, 6 bases at V and 0 bases at J, with 15 bases in the middle. Germline values: CDR1 MNHEY, CDR2 SVGAGI. CDR3 sequence: CASRRSGQFSGANVLTF. CDR3 in DNA: TGTGCCAGCAGACGGTCAGGACAATTCTCTGGGGCCAACGTCCTGACTTTC.

The chain links TRBV4-2 to TRBJ2-2; 10 bases align to TRBD2. The CDR3 is 16 amino acids. Germline V CDR1 and CDR2: LGHNA, YNFKEQ. V dropped 4 bases and J dropped 4; count of bases not matched to a gene: 6. For the CDR3, the DNA is TGTGCCAGCAGCCCCCAGCGGGGGGGCCTCACCGGGGAGCTGTTTTTT. This translates into CASSPQRGGLTGELFF.

The V gene is TRBV25-1, the J gene TRBJ1-2; perhaps TRBD1 as D (5 bases). Germline loops: CDR1 MGHDK, CDR2 SYGVNS. The CDR3 has 15 residues. V was shortened by 4 bases and J by 5 bases, with 17 bases between the two germline ends. CDR3 region: CASSGSGLTEYGYTF. CDR3 in DNA: TGTGCCAGCAGTGGGTCGGGGCTAACTGAATATGGCTACACCTTC.

The chain is built from TRBV19 and TRBJ1-5, with 10 bases fitting TRBD1. Germline lookup yields CDR1 LNHDA and CDR2 SQIVND (reference sequence). The CDR3 contains 15 residues. Trimming cost V 10 bases and J 3 bases; bases outside gene matches: 9. As DNA, the CDR3 is TGTGCCACCCGACAGGGGGCGGGGGTCAATCAGCCCCAGCATTTT. This gives the protein CATRQGAGVNQPQHF.

This clonotype was observed a handful of times. This chain joins TRBV29-1 and TRBJ2-3; unclear D gene. The CDR3 totals 13 residues. V lost 8 bases and J lost 0, with 12 bases in between. Germline V gene data show CDR1 as SQVTM and CDR2 as ANQGSEA. CDR3 nucleotides: TGCAGCACCTCCCTGGGAAGCACAGATACGCAGTATTTT. This gives the protein CSTSLGSTDTQYF.

The rearrangement uses TRBV12-3 or TRBV12-4 and TRBJ2-3, with 8 bases matching TRBD1. The CDR3 contains 15 residues. The J segment lost 4 bases and the V segment lost 1 base, leaving 4 bases of the junction unmatched. In nucleotides, the CDR3 is TGTGCCAGCAGTTTAGGACCCAGGGGGCCAGATACGCAGTATTTT. Translated: CASSLGPRGPDTQYF.

V gene TRBV4-1 combines with J gene TRBJ2-7; unclear D gene. Germline lookup yields CDR1 MGHRA and CDR2 YSYEKL. The CDR3 length is 13 residues. Trimming removed 1 base at V and 3 bases at J, with 7 bases between. CDR3 residues: CASSQAADYEQYF. CDR3 coding DNA: TGCGCCAGCAGCCAAGCCGCGGACTACGAGCAGTACTTC.

This clonotype was recorded a few times. The chain is built from TRBV5-1 and TRBJ2-7; D uncertain. The CDR3 contains 14 residues. The V end was cut by 1 base, the J end by 5 bases, with 13 bases between. CDR1 is SGHRS, CDR2 YFSETQ, per germline. The CDR3 region has the DNA TGCGCCAGCAGCTTGACGGGCTGGAGCGACGAGCAGTACTTC. Its protein is CASSLTGWSDEQYF.

This clonotype was counted between two and nine times. This sequence joins TRBV15 and TRBJ2-1; D not resolved. The CDR3 extends over 18 amino acids. Per germline, CDR1 LNHNV and CDR2 YYDKDF (reference sequence). Trimming pared 0 bases from V and 10 bases from J, leaving 25 bases between. CDR3 amino acids: CATSRDRAFPDSVGEQFF. CDR3 coding DNA: TGTGCCACCAGCAGAGATCGGGCCTTCCCCGATTCAGTAGGAGAGCAGTTCTTC.

The chain joins TRBV19 to TRBJ1-6, with a weak D call TRBD1 (5 bases). Germline assignment: CDR1 LNHDA and CDR2 SQIVND (reference sequence). The CDR3 runs 16 residues. With 9 bases removed from V and 1 base from J, the gap between germline ends came to 16 bases. CDR3 sequence (DNA): TGTGCCAGCACGCCAGGGAGTGGTTCCTATAATTCACCCCTCCACTTT. It specifies CASTPGSGSYNSPLHF.

CDR3 sequence: CATSEQGQDNSPLHF. The CDR3 nucleotides are TGTGCCACCAGTGAACAGGGACAGGATAATTCACCCCTCCACTTT. The chain couples TRBV24-1 to TRBJ1-6, with 8 bases fitting TRBD1. CDR3 length equals 15 residues. From germline, CDR1 is KGHDR and CDR2 SFDVKD. V lost 4 bases to trimming and J lost 5 bases; unmatched junction nucleotides: 3.

The chain has TRBV5-6 and TRBJ2-1, with 7 bases lining up with TRBD1. The CDR3 is 15 amino acids. Per the germline V gene, CDR1 is SGHDT and CDR2 is YYEEEE. V shed 5 bases and J 2 bases; nucleotides not matched to a gene: 7. The CDR3 coding sequence is TGTGCCAGCAGGGGGGACAGCGAAACCTACAATGAGCAGTTCTTC. Translated, it gives CASRGDSETYNEQFF.

This clonotype was picked up a small number of times. V gene TRBV5-6 combines with J gene TRBJ2-2, with D perhaps TRBD1 (5 bases). Germline V lookup: CDR1 SGHDT, CDR2 YYEEEE. This CDR3 is 15 amino acids long. Between the trimmed V and J ends, which lost 1 base and 3 bases, there was a span of 10 bases. CDR3 sequence reads: CASSLLGVDTGELFF. The CDR3 nucleotides are TGTGCCAGCAGCTTGTTAGGGGTTGACACCGGGGAGCTGTTTTTT.